The rows below give T cell receptor beta chains drawn from one sample of a study of T cells in Graves' hyperthyroidism and ophthalmopathy. TCRdb ran MiXCR on the multiplex PCR reads and lists one entry per CDR3 protein. The sample shows a few hundred thousand distinct CDR3 sequences, approximately 14% of them seen only once. The source material was blood. The receptors derive from a woman in her late teens or twenties with Graves' hyperthyroidism. CDR3s include the opening cysteine and the closing phenylalanine or tryptophan. The order of the fields is clone size, J gene, D gene, V gene, CDR3 protein, CDR3 DNA. The D gene is left open where the match is weak. Not every row has a clone size; where given, it reads once, few, many or a size class.

clone size: many
J gene: TRBJ2-1
D gene: TRBD1
V gene: TRBV18
CDR3 protein: CASSPFMGNRGNEQFF
CDR3 DNA: TGTGCCAGCTCACCGTTTATGGGAAACAGGGGCAATGAGCAGTTCTTC

clone size: many
J gene: TRBJ2-4
D gene: TRBD1
V gene: TRBV3-1
CDR3 protein: CASSQGDSGNIQYF
CDR3 DNA: TGTGCCAGCAGCCAGGGGGACAGCGGAAACATTCAGTACTTC

clone size: NA
J gene: TRBJ1-6
D gene: NA
V gene: TRBV5-1
CDR3 protein: CASSSGGGKTNSPLHF
CDR3 DNA: TGCGCCAGCAGCTCGGGGGGGGGTAAAACTAATTCACCCCTCCACTTT

clone size: many
J gene: TRBJ1-2
D gene: NA
V gene: TRBV28
CDR3 protein: CASSFDRLGYTF
CDR3 DNA: TGTGCCAGCAGTTTTGATAGGTTAGGCTACACCTTC

clone size: NA
J gene: TRBJ2-1
D gene: TRBD2
V gene: TRBV7-9
CDR3 protein: CASSLAGTRGEQFF
CDR3 DNA: TGTGCCAGCAGCTTAGCTGGGACTAGAGGTGAGCAGTTCTTC

clone size: many
J gene: TRBJ2-5
D gene: TRBD2
V gene: TRBV20-1
CDR3 protein: CSATRTSVKQETQYF
CDR3 DNA: TGCAGTGCGACCAGGACTAGCGTAAAGCAAGAGACCCAGTACTTC

clone size: NA
J gene: TRBJ1-1
D gene: TRBD1
V gene: TRBV20-1
CDR3 protein: CSARGGGNTEAFF
CDR3 DNA: TGCAGTGCTAGAGGAGGGGGCAATACTGAAGCTTTCTTT

clone size: NA
J gene: TRBJ2-3
D gene: NA
V gene: TRBV6-4
CDR3 protein: CASSESRTDTQYF
CDR3 DNA: TGTGCCAGCAGTGAATCCAGAACAGATACGCAGTATTTT

clone size: NA
J gene: TRBJ2-3
D gene: NA
V gene: TRBV2
CDR3 protein: CASSSPGAGRDTQYF
CDR3 DNA: TGTGCCAGCAGTTCTCCGGGGGCAGGACGGGATACGCAGTATTTT

clone size: NA
J gene: TRBJ2-4
D gene: TRBD1
V gene: TRBV6-1
CDR3 protein: CASSPQGQGVGKNIQYF
CDR3 DNA: TGTGCCAGCAGCCCCCAGGGACAGGGGGTTGGCAAAAACATTCAGTACTTC

clone size: NA
J gene: TRBJ2-5
D gene: NA
V gene: TRBV19
CDR3 protein: CASSMSLAEQETQYF
CDR3 DNA: TGTGCCAGTAGTATGTCGCTAGCAGAACAAGAGACCCAGTACTTC

clone size: few
J gene: TRBJ2-2
D gene: NA
V gene: TRBV19
CDR3 protein: CANSKRRENTGELFF
CDR3 DNA: TGTGCCAACAGTAAGAGGCGGGAGAACACCGGGGAGCTGTTTTTT

clone size: few
J gene: TRBJ1-4
D gene: NA
V gene: TRBV7-2
CDR3 protein: CASSSEWPAGEKLFF
CDR3 DNA: TGTGCCAGCAGCTCCGAGTGGCCTGCGGGCGAAAAACTGTTTTTT

clone size: many
J gene: TRBJ1-2
D gene: TRBD1
V gene: TRBV6-6
CDR3 protein: CASSYSPGTAVDYGYTF
CDR3 DNA: TGTGCCAGCAGTTACTCGCCCGGGACAGCAGTCGACTATGGCTACACCTTC

clone size: few
J gene: TRBJ2-5
D gene: NA
V gene: TRBV5-4
CDR3 protein: CASSPSVAQETQYF
CDR3 DNA: TGTGCCAGCAGCCCCTCGGTAGCCCAAGAGACCCAGTACTTC

clone size: many
J gene: TRBJ2-1
D gene: TRBD2
V gene: TRBV27
CDR3 protein: CASSSFRGDNEQFF
CDR3 DNA: TGTGCCAGCAGTTCCTTCCGGGGGGACAATGAGCAGTTCTTC

clone size: many
J gene: TRBJ1-3
D gene: NA
V gene: TRBV2
CDR3 protein: CASSALGSVASGNTIYF
CDR3 DNA: TGTGCCAGCAGTGCTTTGGGGTCCGTGGCCTCTGGAAACACCATATATTTT

clone size: few
J gene: TRBJ1-2
D gene: NA
V gene: TRBV14
CDR3 protein: CASSQDGWKQGYTF
CDR3 DNA: TGTGCCAGCAGCCAAGATGGGTGGAAGCAAGGCTACACCTTC

clone size: NA
J gene: TRBJ2-3
D gene: NA
V gene: TRBV9
CDR3 protein: CASSEGRRPDTQYF
CDR3 DNA: TGTGCCAGCAGCGAGGGACGTAGACCGGATACGCAGTATTTT

clone size: many
J gene: TRBJ2-3
D gene: TRBD1
V gene: TRBV28
CDR3 protein: CASSQFYRGASTDTQYF
CDR3 DNA: TGTGCCAGCAGTCAGTTTTACAGGGGGGCCAGCACAGATACGCAGTATTTT

clone size: many
J gene: TRBJ2-1
D gene: TRBD2
V gene: TRBV6-5
CDR3 protein: CASSYEASGGAGYNEQFF
CDR3 DNA: TGTGCCAGCAGTTACGAGGCTAGCGGGGGGGCCGGCTACAATGAGCAGTTCTTC

clone size: NA
J gene: TRBJ2-5
D gene: NA
V gene: TRBV7-9
CDR3 protein: CASSLANGGWETQYF
CDR3 DNA: TGTGCCAGCAGCTTAGCTAATGGGGGATGGGAGACCCAGTACTTC

clone size: NA
J gene: TRBJ2-3
D gene: TRBD2
V gene: TRBV19
CDR3 protein: CASSPRTSGSIADTQYF
CDR3 DNA: TGTGCCAGTAGTCCTCGGACTAGCGGGAGTATCGCAGATACGCAGTATTTT

clone size: NA
J gene: TRBJ1-2
D gene: TRBD1
V gene: TRBV7-2
CDR3 protein: CASRKGGQGYGYTF
CDR3 DNA: TGTGCCAGCAGGAAGGGGGGACAGGGATATGGCTACACCTTC

clone size: NA
J gene: TRBJ2-3
D gene: NA
V gene: TRBV19
CDR3 protein: CASKSDTQYF
CDR3 DNA: TGTGCCAGTAAATCAGATACGCAGTATTTT

clone size: NA
J gene: TRBJ2-7
D gene: TRBD2
V gene: TRBV6-1
CDR3 protein: CASTSTSVDEQYF
CDR3 DNA: TGTGCCAGCACTTCAACTAGCGTTGACGAGCAGTACTTC

clone size: many
J gene: TRBJ2-7
D gene: NA
V gene: TRBV6-1
CDR3 protein: CASNPQWRYEQYF
CDR3 DNA: TGTGCCAGCAACCCACAGTGGCGCTACGAGCAGTACTTC

clone size: many
J gene: TRBJ1-2
D gene: NA
V gene: TRBV20-1
CDR3 protein: CSAWDVGGYGYTF
CDR3 DNA: TGCAGTGCTTGGGACGTGGGCGGCTATGGCTACACCTTC

clone size: many
J gene: TRBJ2-3
D gene: NA
V gene: TRBV7-3
CDR3 protein: CASSLMGVRDTDTQYF
CDR3 DNA: TGTGCCAGCAGCTTAATGGGAGTGAGAGACACAGATACGCAGTATTTT

clone size: NA
J gene: TRBJ1-4
D gene: NA
V gene: TRBV9
CDR3 protein: CASSPSRGAGEKLFF
CDR3 DNA: TGTGCCAGCAGCCCGAGTAGGGGCGCAGGGGAAAAACTGTTTTTT

clone size: few
J gene: TRBJ2-7
D gene: NA
V gene: TRBV29-1
CDR3 protein: CSVRYSYEQYF
CDR3 DNA: TGCAGCGTTAGGTACTCCTACGAGCAGTACTTC

clone size: many
J gene: TRBJ1-5
D gene: NA
V gene: TRBV24-1
CDR3 protein: CATSVGNQPQHF
CDR3 DNA: TGTGCCACCAGTGTTGGGAATCAGCCCCAGCATTTT

clone size: few
J gene: TRBJ1-5
D gene: NA
V gene: TRBV30
CDR3 protein: CAWSTGYGSNRPQHF
CDR3 DNA: TGTGCCTGGAGTACAGGGTATGGGAGCAATCGGCCCCAGCATTTT

clone size: many
J gene: TRBJ2-7
D gene: TRBD2
V gene: TRBV27
CDR3 protein: CASSRGLAGSYEQYF
CDR3 DNA: TGTGCCAGCAGCCGTGGACTAGCGGGCTCCTACGAGCAGTACTTC

clone size: many
J gene: TRBJ2-7
D gene: TRBD2
V gene: TRBV6-1
CDR3 protein: CASSPLAGPSSYEQYF
CDR3 DNA: TGTGCCAGCAGTCCCCTAGCGGGCCCTAGCTCCTACGAGCAGTACTTC

clone size: many
J gene: TRBJ2-3
D gene: TRBD2
V gene: TRBV6-1
CDR3 protein: CASSEALVGGLAGVLDTQYF
CDR3 DNA: TGTGCCAGCAGTGAAGCCCTGGTGGGTGGACTAGCGGGAGTTCTAGATACGCAGTATTTT

clone size: NA
J gene: TRBJ2-7
D gene: TRBD1
V gene: TRBV27
CDR3 protein: CASSAGQGLEQYF
CDR3 DNA: TGTGCCAGCAGCGCGGGACAGGGCTTAGAGCAGTACTTC

clone size: many
J gene: TRBJ2-5
D gene: NA
V gene: TRBV20-1
CDR3 protein: CSARDLQGAGETQYF
CDR3 DNA: TGCAGTGCTAGAGACCTACAGGGAGCGGGGGAGACCCAGTACTTC

clone size: many
J gene: TRBJ1-6
D gene: NA
V gene: TRBV6-5
CDR3 protein: CASSYSKTEYNSPLHF
CDR3 DNA: TGTGCCAGCAGTTACTCGAAGACAGAGTATAATTCACCCCTCCACTTT

clone size: many
J gene: TRBJ2-1
D gene: TRBD1
V gene: TRBV9
CDR3 protein: CASSVTGGVHGEQFF
CDR3 DNA: TGTGCCAGCAGCGTGACAGGGGGGGTTCATGGGGAGCAGTTCTTC

clone size: many
J gene: TRBJ2-2
D gene: NA
V gene: TRBV4-1
CDR3 protein: CASSQSPAWNTGELFF
CDR3 DNA: TGCGCCAGCAGCCAATCCCCCGCGTGGAACACCGGGGAGCTGTTTTTT

clone size: many
J gene: TRBJ2-3
D gene: NA
V gene: TRBV6-6
CDR3 protein: CASSYNALASRTDTQYF
CDR3 DNA: TGTGCCAGCAGTTACAATGCCCTAGCGAGTCGCACAGATACGCAGTATTTT

clone size: many
J gene: TRBJ1-4
D gene: NA
V gene: TRBV7-9
CDR3 protein: CASNSGPLEKLFF
CDR3 DNA: TGTGCCAGCAATTCGGGGCCACTAGAAAAACTGTTTTTT

clone size: many
J gene: TRBJ1-4
D gene: NA
V gene: TRBV20-1
CDR3 protein: CSARIPAAEKLFF
CDR3 DNA: TGCAGTGCTAGGATCCCAGCCGCCGAAAAACTGTTTTTT

clone size: NA
J gene: TRBJ2-3
D gene: TRBD2
V gene: TRBV6-2/TRBV6-3
CDR3 protein: CATRGSGGADTQYF
CDR3 DNA: TGTGCCACCCGGGGTAGCGGGGGGGCAGATACGCAGTATTTT

clone size: many
J gene: TRBJ2-7
D gene: TRBD2
V gene: TRBV9
CDR3 protein: CASSPGGTSADEQYF
CDR3 DNA: TGTGCCAGCAGCCCAGGTGGGACTAGCGCGGACGAGCAGTACTTC

clone size: many
J gene: TRBJ1-6
D gene: NA
V gene: TRBV3-1
CDR3 protein: CASSLRSIGSPLHF
CDR3 DNA: TGTGCCAGCAGCCTGAGGAGTATAGGTTCACCCCTCCACTTT

clone size: few
J gene: TRBJ2-5
D gene: TRBD2
V gene: TRBV6-1
CDR3 protein: CASTNSGGPQETQYF
CDR3 DNA: TGTGCCAGCACCAATAGCGGGGGGCCACAAGAGACCCAGTACTTC

clone size: many
J gene: TRBJ2-1
D gene: NA
V gene: TRBV6-6
CDR3 protein: CASSYNLRGAGAYNEQFF
CDR3 DNA: TGTGCCAGCAGTTACAATTTAAGAGGCGCGGGCGCGTACAATGAGCAGTTCTTC

clone size: NA
J gene: TRBJ2-7
D gene: NA
V gene: TRBV4-1
CDR3 protein: CASSQGLGQSYEQYF
CDR3 DNA: TGCGCCAGCAGCCAAGGCCTTGGACAGTCCTACGAGCAGTACTTC

clone size: NA
J gene: TRBJ1-4
D gene: TRBD1
V gene: TRBV19
CDR3 protein: CASSHTGGMSEKLFF
CDR3 DNA: TGTGCCAGTAGTCACACAGGGGGCATGAGTGAAAAACTGTTTTTT

clone size: many
J gene: TRBJ2-7
D gene: NA
V gene: TRBV20-1
CDR3 protein: CSARDQGAGQYEQYF
CDR3 DNA: TGCAGTGCTAGAGATCAGGGAGCAGGGCAATACGAGCAGTACTTC

clone size: NA
J gene: TRBJ1-5
D gene: TRBD1
V gene: TRBV20-1
CDR3 protein: CSARAGTGQPQHF
CDR3 DNA: TGCAGTGCTAGAGCCGGGACAGGTCAGCCCCAGCATTTT

clone size: many
J gene: TRBJ2-2
D gene: TRBD1
V gene: TRBV5-6
CDR3 protein: CASSLTGVRTGELFF
CDR3 DNA: TGTGCCAGCAGCTTGACAGGGGTTCGTACCGGGGAGCTGTTTTTT

clone size: many
J gene: TRBJ2-5
D gene: NA
V gene: TRBV2
CDR3 protein: CASGLLETQYF
CDR3 DNA: TGTGCCAGCGGGCTTTTAGAGACCCAGTACTTC